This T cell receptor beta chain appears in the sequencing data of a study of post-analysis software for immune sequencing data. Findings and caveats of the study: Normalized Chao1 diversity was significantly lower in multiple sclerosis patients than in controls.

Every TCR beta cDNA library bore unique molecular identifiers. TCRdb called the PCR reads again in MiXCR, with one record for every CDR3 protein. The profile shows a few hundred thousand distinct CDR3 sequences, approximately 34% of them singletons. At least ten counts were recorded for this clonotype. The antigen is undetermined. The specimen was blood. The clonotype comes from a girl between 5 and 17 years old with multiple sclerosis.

The CDR3: CATSDAGAFGTQYF. CDR3 sequence (DNA): TGTGCCACCAGTGACGCAGGGGCGTTCGGTACGCAGTATTTT. The V call is TRBV24-1, the J call TRBJ2-3; D may be TRBD1 (6 bases). V shed 4 bases and J shed 8 bases, with 15 bases lying between them. This CDR3 has 14 amino acids. Germline values: CDR1 KGHDR, CDR2 SFDVKD.